This entry lists 5 T cell receptor beta chains sequenced from one sample in a study of blood T cell repertoires in COVID-19. Clones were sequenced by immunoSEQ multiplex PCR, and TCRdb holds only the in-frame ones, with some missing. Among 200,000 to 300,000 clones, 80% to 90% were seen once, and the ten largest hold 4.1%. The sequencing sample was made of PBMCs or T cells enriched from blood (not recorded which). The origin of the receptors is a woman in her twenties or thirties who had recovered from COVID-19.

The chain joins TRBV2 to TRBJ1-1; tentative D call: TRBD1 (6 bases). This CDR3 spans 13 amino acids. V shed 7 bases and J shed 7 bases, with 16 bases lying between them. Germline CDR1 is SNHLY and CDR2 is FYNNEI. CDR3 DNA sequence: TGTGCCAGCACCGAGGACAGACACTATGAAGCTTTCTTT. Its protein is CASTEDRHYEAFF.

J is TRBJ1-1 and V is TRBV7-3, with 10 bases matching TRBD1. J gave up 4 bases and V 6 bases, and 5 bases lay outside the gene matches. The CDR3 consists of 14 residues. Germline V lookup: CDR1 SGHTA, CDR2 FQGTGA. CDR3 sequence: CASRDRGRSTEAFF. DNA of the CDR3: TGTGCCAGCAGAGACAGGGGGCGGTCCACTGAAGCTTTCTTT. Based on the CDR3 plus reference TRBV7-3 and TRBJ1-1, the full variable domain is GAGVSQTPSNKVTEKGKYVELRCDPISGHTALYWYRQSLGQGPEFLIYFQGTGAADDSGLPNDRFFAVRPEGSVSTLKIQRTERGDSAVYLCASRDRGRSTEAFFGQGTRLTVV.

The gene calls are TRBV5-5 and TRBJ1-2; 9 positions agree with TRBD1. Germline-derived CDR1 and CDR2 are SGHKS and YYEKEE (reference sequence). The CDR3 totals 15 residues. J lost 2 bases, V lost 2 bases, and 4 bases had no gene match. CDR3 amino acids: CASSLAGQGNYGYTF. DNA for the CDR3: TGTGCCAGCAGCTTAGCGGGACAGGGCAACTATGGCTACACCTTC.

The V gene is TRBV24-1, the J gene TRBJ2-3, with D possibly being TRBD1 (5 bases). Germline V lookup: CDR1 KGHDR, CDR2 SFDVKD. The CDR3 totals 13 residues. Trimming pared 1 base from V and 5 bases from J, leaving 6 bases between. CDR3 nucleotide sequence: TGTGCCACCAGTGATTTAGGACAAGATACGCAGTATTTT. Translating gives CATSDLGQDTQYF.

This clone was detected a few times. The gene calls are TRBV7-2 and TRBJ1-2; 8 bases are a match to TRBD1. Trimming at V came to 6 bases and at J to 10 bases, leaving 13 bases not matched to a gene. The germline V gene has CDR1 SGHTA and CDR2 FQGNSA. The CDR3 is 14 residues long. The CDR3 DNA reads as TGTGCCAGCAGACTTGGACAGGGCTCTTGGTACTACACCTTC. Its translation: CASRLGQGSWYYTF.